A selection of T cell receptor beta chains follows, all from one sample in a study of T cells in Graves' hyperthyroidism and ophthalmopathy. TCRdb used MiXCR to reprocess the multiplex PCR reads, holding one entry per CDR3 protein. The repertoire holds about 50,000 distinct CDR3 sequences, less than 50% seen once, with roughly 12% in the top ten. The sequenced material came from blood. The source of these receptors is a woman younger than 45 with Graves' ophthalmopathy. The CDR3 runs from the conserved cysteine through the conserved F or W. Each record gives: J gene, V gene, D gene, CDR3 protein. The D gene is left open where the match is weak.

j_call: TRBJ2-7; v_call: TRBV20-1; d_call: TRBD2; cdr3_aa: CSAGLAGYEQYF
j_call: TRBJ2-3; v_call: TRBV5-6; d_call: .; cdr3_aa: CASSLAGTDTQYF
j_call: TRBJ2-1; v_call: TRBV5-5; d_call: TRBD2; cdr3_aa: CASSLARLAGAYNEQFF
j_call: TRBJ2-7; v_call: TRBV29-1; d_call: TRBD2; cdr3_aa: CSVGLAGGGEQYF
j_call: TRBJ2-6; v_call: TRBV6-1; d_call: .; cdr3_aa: CASSAGPF
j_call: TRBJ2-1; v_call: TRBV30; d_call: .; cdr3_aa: CAWRLRYLGTYNEQFF
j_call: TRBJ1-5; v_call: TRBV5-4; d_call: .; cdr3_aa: CASSGGHIGNRPQHF
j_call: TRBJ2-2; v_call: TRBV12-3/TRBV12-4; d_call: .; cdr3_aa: CASSSIQGEVGELFF
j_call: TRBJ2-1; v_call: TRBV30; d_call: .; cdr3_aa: CAWSVEVAGYNEQFF
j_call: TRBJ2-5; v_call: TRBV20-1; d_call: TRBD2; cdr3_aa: CSAAGGAVGTQYF
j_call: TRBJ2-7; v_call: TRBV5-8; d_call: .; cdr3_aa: CASSPSSAPYEQYF
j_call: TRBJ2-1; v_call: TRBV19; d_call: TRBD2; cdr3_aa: CASSSPASGRGAEQFF
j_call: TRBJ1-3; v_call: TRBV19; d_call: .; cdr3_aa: CASRRSSGNTIYF
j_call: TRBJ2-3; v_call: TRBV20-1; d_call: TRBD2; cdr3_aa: CSATGLADFYNEQYF
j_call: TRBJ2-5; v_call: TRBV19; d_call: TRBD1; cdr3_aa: CASSIERQGAPETQYF